This T cell receptor beta chain is from a study of shared clonotypes between healthy human individuals. The CDR3 is made up of 17 amino acids. Germline V lookup: CDR1 WNHNN, CDR2 SYGVQD (reference sequence). J gave up 8 bases and V 3 bases, and 14 bases lay outside the gene matches. Assay used: immunoSEQ multiplex PCR; TCRdb lists only in-frame clones, some missing. There are around 79,000 clones in the sample; over 55% occur only once, and just over 50% lies in the top ten. Study results and caveats: Clonotype sharing among donors was expected to depend on sequencing depth.

Concerning this clone itself: Its antigen is currently unknown.

The sample was memory CD8+ T cells sorted from blood. Subset given: CD45RO+ cells pooled with CCR7-negative TemRA cells. The chain uses TRBV10-1 and TRBJ2-1, with 9 positions matching TRBD2. The clonotype originates from a man aged 25 to 40 in good health. The CDR3 sequence: CASSEDEEGLAIYEQFF. The CDR3 region has the DNA TGCGCCAGCAGTGAAGATGAGGAAGGACTAGCGATATATGAGCAGTTCTTC.